These T cell receptor beta chains were read from a single sample in a study of cytomegalovirus exposure and HLA in healthy donors. Clones were sequenced by immunoSEQ multiplex PCR, and TCRdb holds only the in-frame ones, with some missing. The profile covers 150,000 to 200,000 clones, with around three quarters appearing a single time and 1.5% to 2% taken by the ten largest. The sequencing input was PBMCs. Receptor source: a young woman in good health and CMV-seronegative. Both conserved end residues are part of each CDR3. Each record gives: J gene, V gene, clone size, D gene, CDR3 protein, CDR3 DNA. D genes are given only for firm matches. For some rows the clone size is stated as once, few or many, or as a class when expanded; others skip it.

TRBJ2-5 TRBV30 NA NA CAWTPGTLRETQYF TGTGCCTGGACCCCCGGGACACTGAGGGAGACCCAGTACTTC
TRBJ1-2 TRBV5-1 few TRBD1 CASSYEGASYGYTF TGCGCCAGCAGCTATGAGGGGGCCAGCTATGGCTACACCTTC
TRBJ1-1 TRBV4-3 NA NA CASSQENKATEAFF TGCGCCAGCAGCCAGGAGAATAAAGCGACTGAAGCTTTCTTT
TRBJ2-2 TRBV6-5 NA NA CASRSRGTGELFF TGTGCCAGCAGATCTCGAGGCACCGGGGAGCTGTTTTTT
TRBJ2-5 TRBV6-1 NA NA CASSAQRGRETQYF TGTGCCAGCAGCGCCCAAAGGGGGAGAGAGACCCAGTACTTC
TRBJ2-7 TRBV27 NA TRBD1 CASSSPGQIYEQYF TGTGCCAGCAGTTCACCGGGACAGATTTACGAGCAGTACTTC
TRBJ1-2 TRBV7-3 NA TRBD1 CASSLTPGQGPSNYGYTF TGTGCCAGCAGCTTAACGCCGGGACAGGGACCTTCTAACTATGGCTACACCTTC
TRBJ2-1 TRBV5-4 NA TRBD2 CASSLGASGKTSYNEQFF TGTGCCAGCAGCTTGGGTGCTAGCGGGAAGACGTCCTACAATGAGCAGTTCTTC
TRBJ2-5 TRBV2 NA TRBD2 CASKAGLAGETQYF TGTGCCAGCAAGGCGGGACTAGCGGGAGAGACCCAGTACTTC
TRBJ1-2 TRBV27 NA TRBD1 CASSRQGEDYGYTF TGTGCCAGCAGCCGACAGGGGGAGGACTATGGCTACACCTTC
TRBJ1-1 TRBV28 NA NA CASSRLGYTEAFF TGTGCCAGCAGCCGTCTCGGGTACACTGAAGCTTTCTTT
TRBJ1-1 TRBV5-1 NA TRBD1 CASSLGTGGTEAFF TGCGCCAGCAGCTTGGGGACAGGGGGCACTGAAGCTTTCTTT
TRBJ2-2 TRBV7-2 NA TRBD2 CASSLRGLAGGTGELFF TGTGCCAGCAGCCTCCGGGGACTAGCGGGGGGAACCGGGGAGCTGTTTTTT
TRBJ2-6 TRBV6-6 NA NA CASSYSLGAGANVLTF TGTGCCAGCAGTTACTCATTAGGGGCTGGGGCCAACGTCCTGACTTTC
TRBJ2-7 TRBV5-1 NA NA CASSLGSGLTYEQYF TGCGCCAGCAGCTTGGGGAGCGGGTTGACCTACGAGCAGTACTTC
TRBJ2-1 TRBV7-8 NA NA CASSSRPSSAGYNEQFF TGTGCCAGCAGCTCCCGACCCTCTAGCGCAGGGTACAATGAGCAGTTCTTC
TRBJ2-1 TRBV7-6 NA TRBD2 CASSLGLAGLNEQFF TGTGCCAGCAGCTTAGGATTAGCGGGGCTCAATGAGCAGTTCTTC
TRBJ1-2 TRBV7-9 NA NA CASSFGGNGYTF TGTGCCAGCAGCTTCGGGGGGAATGGCTACACCTTC
TRBJ1-1 TRBV2 NA TRBD1 CASILRGQGDSEAFF TGTGCCAGCATACTCAGGGGACAGGGGGATTCGGAAGCTTTCTTT
TRBJ2-1 TRBV4-2 NA NA CASSHQALGGGYNEQFF TGTGCCAGCAGCCATCAGGCCTTAGGGGGGGGCTACAATGAGCAGTTCTTC
TRBJ1-1 TRBV28 NA TRBD1 CASRLLTGGVGAFF TGTGCCAGCAGACTTCTGACAGGGGGCGTGGGGGCTTTCTTT
TRBJ2-7 TRBV7-9 few NA CASSLGSGTGYEQYF TGTGCCAGCAGCTTAGGGTCGGGTACCGGCTACGAGCAGTACTTC
TRBJ2-2 TRBV30 NA NA CACQGISTGELFF TGTGCCTGTCAGGGGATCTCGACCGGGGAGCTGTTTTTT
TRBJ1-2 TRBV6-1 NA NA CAGATGRQFLYGYTF TGTGCCGGAGCGACAGGCCGGCAGTTCCTCTATGGCTACACCTTC
TRBJ2-1 TRBV9 NA TRBD2 CASSAPRGLAVHNEQFF TGTGCCAGCAGCGCACCGCGAGGACTAGCGGTACACAATGAGCAGTTCTTC
TRBJ1-2 TRBV6-5 NA NA CASSELFFGYTF TGTGCCAGCAGTGAACTGTTCTTTGGCTACACCTTC
TRBJ2-1 TRBV18 once NA CASSPQGDEQFF TGTGCCAGCTCACCACAGGGGGATGAGCAGTTCTTC
TRBJ1-4 TRBV7-8 few NA CASSTTEGEEKLFF TGTGCCAGCAGCACAACAGAGGGTGAAGAAAAACTGTTTTTT
TRBJ1-1 TRBV11-1 NA TRBD1 CASSRWGQVNTEAFF TGTGCCAGCAGCAGATGGGGACAGGTGAACACTGAAGCTTTCTTT
TRBJ2-7 TRBV28 NA NA CASSAPPGSYEQYF TGTGCCAGCAGTGCCCCCCCGGGCTCCTACGAGCAGTACTTC
TRBJ2-7 TRBV5-4 NA TRBD2 CASSPAGGGPPYEQYF TGTGCCAGCAGCCCAGCGGGGGGGGGCCCACCCTACGAGCAGTACTTC
TRBJ2-3 TRBV6-5 NA NA CASSYAATSVDTQYF TGTGCCAGCAGTTACGCCGCGACATCGGTAGATACGCAGTATTTT
TRBJ1-2 TRBV29-1 NA NA CSVPGSSGGYTF TGCAGCGTTCCGGGGTCCTCGGGTGGCTACACCTTC
TRBJ1-1 TRBV4-1 NA NA CASSRVRRTEAFF TGCGCCAGCAGCCGGGTACGGCGGACTGAAGCTTTCTTT
TRBJ1-4 TRBV25-1 few NA CASSPRARDEKLFF TGTGCCAGCAGTCCGAGGGCCAGAGACGAAAAACTGTTTTTT
TRBJ1-1 TRBV5-1 NA NA CASSGDKGEAFF TGCGCCAGCAGCGGGGACAAAGGTGAAGCTTTCTTT
TRBJ1-4 TRBV4-3 few NA CASSQDRVPNEKLFF TGCGCCAGCAGCCAAGATCGGGTCCCTAATGAAAAACTGTTTTTT
TRBJ2-3 TRBV6-4 once NA CASSDRGTSTDTQYF TGTGCCAGCAGTGACCGGGGAACCAGCACAGATACGCAGTATTTT
TRBJ2-7 TRBV20-1 once NA CALGGGLEQYF TGCGCCTTGGGTGGGGGACTCGAGCAGTACTTC
TRBJ2-5 TRBV28 NA TRBD1 CASSLSPPGQATFQETQYF TGTGCCAGCAGTTTATCCCCCCCGGGACAGGCAACCTTCCAAGAGACCCAGTACTTC
TRBJ2-3 TRBV30 NA TRBD2 CALRRGATDTQYF TGTGCCCTTCGGCGGGGGGCCACAGATACGCAGTATTTT
TRBJ1-4 TRBV9 NA TRBD1 CASSVDLGQGSEKLFF TGTGCCAGCAGCGTAGACCTCGGACAGGGGTCCGAAAAACTGTTTTTT
TRBJ2-7 TRBV7-9 NA TRBD2 CSSSLLSGKVYEQYF TGTTCCAGCAGCCTTCTTAGCGGGAAGGTATACGAGCAGTACTTC
TRBJ1-1 TRBV19 NA NA CASSIRGNTEAFF TGTGCCAGTAGTATTAGGGGGAACACTGAAGCTTTCTTT
TRBJ2-1 TRBV5-1 few NA CASREQGGNEQFF TGCGCCAGCAGGGAACAAGGGGGCAATGAGCAGTTCTTC
TRBJ1-2 TRBV28 NA NA CASSLPRTGRVDYGYTF TGTGCCAGCAGTTTGCCCAGGACCGGCAGGGTTGACTATGGCTACACCTTC
TRBJ2-1 TRBV7-9 NA TRBD2 CASSRLGTSGNNEQFF TGTGCCAGCAGCCGCCTAGGGACTAGCGGAAACAATGAGCAGTTCTTC
TRBJ2-3 TRBV27 NA NA CASRAWGPSTDTQYF TGTGCCAGCAGAGCGTGGGGCCCTAGCACAGATACGCAGTATTTT